This TCR beta chain was obtained from a study of OX40 agonist ivuxolimab in advanced cancers. Per germline, CDR1 SGHNT and CDR2 YYREEE (reference sequence). CDR3 length equals 15 residues. V shed 0 bases and J shed 0 bases, with 8 bases lying between them. Measured with immunoSEQ multiplex PCR; TCRdb has only the in-frame clones, and not every one. The top ten clones hold 0.55% of a sample with over 100,000 clones, more than 80% of them seen once. Sequencing used CD4+ or CD8+ T cells sorted from blood, obtained in a trial of the OX40 agonist ivuxolimab. The sequence derives from an adult with an advanced solid tumor such as melanoma, head and neck, liver or kidney cancer. The V and J genes are TRBV5-4 and TRBJ2-3; D uncertain. CDR3 in amino acids: CASSLGRSSTDTQYF. The CDR3 bases are TGTGCCAGCAGCTTGGGCAGGTCTAGCACAGATACGCAGTATTTT.